These 26 T cell receptor beta chains originate from one sample sequenced in a study of shared clonotypes between healthy human individuals. The assay was immunoSEQ multiplex PCR, and TCRdb's table has in-frame clones only and misses some. The top ten hold 0.25% to 0.35% of the sample, which has some 580,000 clones, 98% seen once. Terminally differentiated effector memory CD45RA+ cells were left out of the naive CD8 fraction, which was CD45RO-negative and positively selected for CCR7. Sequencing used naive CD8+ T cells sorted from blood. The receptors shown here come from a young man in good health.

V and J are TRBV5-1 and TRBJ2-7, with D perhaps matching TRBD2 (6 bases). V was cut by 2 bases and J by 1 base, with 13 bases left in between. Germline V gene data show CDR1 as SGHRS and CDR2 as YFSETQ. The CDR3 extends over 15 amino acids. In nucleotides, the CDR3 is TGCGCCAGCAGCTTACCGGACGGGAGTTCCTACGAGCAGTACTTC. As protein: CASSLPDGSSYEQYF.

This clone was observed once. This sequence joins TRBV29-1 and TRBJ2-3; no clear D. This CDR3 has 12 amino acids. V was clipped by 8 bases and J by 1 base, with 10 bases between them. Germline V gene sequence: CDR1 SQVTM, CDR2 ANQGSEA. The CDR3: CSLGRGTDTQYF. Written as DNA, the CDR3 is TGCAGCCTCGGACGCGGCACAGATACGCAGTATTTT.

This chain connects TRBV27 to TRBJ2-7, with TRBD2 matching over 11 bases. Trimming removed 6 bases from V and 2 bases from J; junction bases left unmatched: 3. The CDR3 extends over 14 amino acids. The germline V gene encodes CDR1 MNHEY and CDR2 SMNVEV (reference sequence). For the CDR3, the DNA is TGTGCCAGCAGGGTAGCGGGAGGGACCTACGAGCAGTACTTC. This encodes CASRVAGGTYEQYF.

This rearrangement joins TRBV6-5 to TRBJ2-7; D ambiguous. In germline, CDR1 is MNHEY, CDR2 SVGAGI. The CDR3 is 11 amino acids. Trimming shortened V by 10 bases and J by 3 bases, and 10 bases separated the two germline ends. The CDR3 loop is CATLLGYEQYF. The CDR3 coding sequence is TGTGCCACCTTACTGGGCTACGAGCAGTACTTC.

The chain couples TRBV4-1 to TRBJ2-2; D could derive from TRBD1 or TRBD2 (6 bases each). This CDR3 contains 16 residues. The germline V gene encodes CDR1 MGHRA and CDR2 YSYEKL. V was trimmed by 0 bases and J by 6 bases, leaving 14 bases between them. CDR3 amino acids: CASSQDPGASPGELFF. The CDR3 nucleotides are TGCGCCAGCAGCCAAGATCCGGGGGCTAGTCCCGGGGAGCTGTTTTTT.

V gene TRBV10-1 combines with J gene TRBJ2-7; D is unresolved. CDR1 is WNHNN, CDR2 SYGVQD, per germline (reference sequence). The CDR3 is 16 amino acids. The V and J ends lost 0 bases and 5 bases respectively, with 17 bases between them. CDR3 DNA: TGCGCCAGCAGTGAGTCTTCCGGGCTGGGATTCGACGAGCAGTACTTC. Translating gives CASSESSGLGFDEQYF.

The rearrangement joins TRBV13 to TRBJ2-7, with D perhaps TRBD1 (5 bases). The CDR3 is 14 amino acids. Germline-derived CDR1 and CDR2 are PRHDT and FYEKMQ (reference sequence). V was cut by 2 bases and J by 1 base, with 9 bases left in between. CDR3 nucleotide sequence: TGTGCCAGCAGCTTACAGACAGCTTCCTACGAGCAGTACTTC. Translation: CASSLQTASYEQYF.

V usage is TRBV11-2 and J usage is TRBJ1-4; 9 bases align to TRBD1. This CDR3 region has 15 residues. Trimming removed 5 bases from V and 5 bases from J; junction bases left unmatched: 6. Germline V gene data show CDR1 as SGHAT and CDR2 as FQNNGV. The CDR3 DNA reads as TGTGCCAGCAGCATAGCCGGGACAGGGAATGAAAAACTGTTTTTT. It codes for CASSIAGTGNEKLFF.

This clone was seen only once. The chain joins TRBV5-5 to TRBJ2-3; D tentatively fits TRBD1 or TRBD2 (5 bases each). Deletions cut 5 bases from V and 4 bases from J, with 11 bases between. The CDR3 is 13 amino acids. Germline values: CDR1 SGHKS, CDR2 YYEKEE (reference sequence). The CDR3 loop reads CASRSLGADTQYF. CDR3 coding DNA: TGTGCCAGCAGGTCGTTGGGGGCAGATACGCAGTATTTT.

This rearrangement joins TRBV7-9 to TRBJ2-7, with no clear D. The germline V gene encodes CDR1 SEHNR and CDR2 FQNEAQ (reference sequence). Trimming took 1 base from V and 7 from J, leaving 8 bases between them. This CDR3 spans 12 amino acids. The CDR3 sequence is CASSLVGVEQYF. The CDR3 bases are TGTGCCAGCAGCTTAGTTGGGGTGGAGCAGTACTTC. Full variable domain (outside the CDR3, taken from reference TRBV7-9 and TRBJ2-7): DTGVSQNPRHKITKRGQNVTFRCDPISEHNRLYWYRQTLGQGPEFLTYFQNEAQLEKSRLLSDRFSAERPKGSFSTLEIQRTEQGDSAMYLCASSLVGVEQYFGPGTRLTVT.

This clone was observed once. The V call is TRBV7-9, the J call TRBJ2-1, with a possible D match to TRBD1 (5 bases). Germline V gene sequence: CDR1 SEHNR, CDR2 FQNEAQ (reference sequence). The germline V and J ends were trimmed by 1 base and 6 bases, with 7 bases remaining between them. There are 13 residues in the CDR3. The CDR3 coding sequence is TGTGCCAGCAGCTTAGGACAGATCAATGAGCAGTTCTTC. Translating it yields CASSLGQINEQFF.

The rearrangement uses TRBV2 and TRBJ2-6; D is perhaps TRBD1 or TRBD2 (5 bases each). Germline CDR1 and CDR2: SNHLY and FYNNEI. The length of the CDR3 is 19 residues. V was shortened by 1 base and J by 2 bases, with 18 bases between the two germline ends. The CDR3 region is CASSEVAGPEGTGANVLTF. CDR3 coding DNA: TGTGCCAGCAGTGAAGTGGCAGGGCCCGAGGGTACTGGGGCCAACGTCCTGACTTTC. Filled out from reference TRBV2 and TRBJ2-6, the complete variable domain reads EPEVTQTPSHQVTQMGQEVILRCVPISNHLYFYWYRQILGQKVEFLVSFYNNEISEKSEIFDDQFSVERPDGSNFTLKIRSTKLEDSAMYFCASSEVAGPEGTGANVLTFGAGSRLTVL.

The chain uses TRBV14 and TRBJ2-1; no clear D gene. The CDR3 loop spans 15 amino acids. Germline lookup yields CDR1 SGHDN and CDR2 FVKESK. The germline V and J ends were trimmed by 4 bases and 7 bases, with 17 bases remaining between them. The CDR3 region has the DNA TGTGCCAGCAGCCTCACCGGAGCCCGAAGGAATGAGCAGTTCTTC. It yields the protein CASSLTGARRNEQFF.

The rearrangement uses TRBV9 and TRBJ1-2; possibly TRBD1 for D (5 bases). Trimming removed 2 bases at V and 2 bases at J, with 10 bases between. CDR1 and CDR2 (germline): SGDLS, YYNGEE. This CDR3 contains 14 residues. CDR3 sequence reads: CASSVGQANYGYTF. DNA for the CDR3: TGTGCCAGCAGCGTGGGGCAGGCCAACTATGGCTACACCTTC.

This clone has a single count. CDR3 amino acids: CSVEEDRVEAFF. The CDR3, as DNA: TGCAGCGTTGAAGAGGACAGGGTTGAAGCTTTCTTT. The chain links TRBV29-1 to TRBJ1-1; 8 bases map to TRBD1. This CDR3 contains 12 residues. Germline CDR1 is SQVTM and CDR2 is ANQGSEA. The V segment lost 0 bases and the J segment 7 bases; nucleotides outside the gene matches: 1.

J is TRBJ1-2 and V is TRBV6-5; D gene ambiguous. The V and J ends lost 2 bases and 1 base respectively, with 5 bases between them. CDR1 MNHEY and CDR2 SVGAGI come from the germline V gene. This CDR3 has 13 residues. In DNA, the CDR3 is TGTGCCAGCAGTTACCACGTTAACTATGGCTACACCTTC. Encoded protein: CASSYHVNYGYTF.

The V and J genes are TRBV7-9 and TRBJ2-7, with D possibly being TRBD2 (6 bases). Trimming left V 5 bases short and J 4 bases short, with 21 bases between. This CDR3 region has 16 residues. Germline values: CDR1 SEHNR, CDR2 FQNEAQ (reference sequence). The CDR3 nucleotides read TGTGCCAGCAGCCTATCGGGAGAAGGTTCTGAATACGAGCAGTACTTC. It specifies CASSLSGEGSEYEQYF.

V and J are TRBV5-6 and TRBJ2-2; D ambiguous. Germline V gene sequence: CDR1 SGHDT, CDR2 YYEEEE. The CDR3 length is 12 residues. Trimming pared 6 bases from V and 6 bases from J, leaving 9 bases between. The CDR3 loop reads CASNSYAGELFF. The DNA for the CDR3 is TGTGCCAGCAATTCATACGCCGGGGAGCTGTTTTTT.

The rearrangement uses TRBV27 and TRBJ2-7, with TRBD2 matching over 7 bases. Trimming at V came to 8 bases and at J to 6 bases, leaving 4 bases not matched to a gene. Germline V CDR1 and CDR2: MNHEY, SMNVEV (reference sequence). The CDR3 is 11 residues long. The CDR3 bases are TGTGCCAGCGGGTCGGGGGGCGAGCAGTACTTC. This sequence encodes CASGSGGEQYF.

The gene calls are TRBV10-1 and TRBJ2-1; D perhaps matches TRBD2 (5 bases). This CDR3 is built from 12 residues. V lost 3 bases to trimming and J lost 8 bases, with 8 bases between them. Germline V gene data show CDR1 as WNHNN and CDR2 as SYGVQD (reference sequence). CDR3 loop: CASSDLDYEQFF. CDR3 bases: TGCGCCAGCAGTGATTTGGACTATGAGCAGTTCTTC.

This chain links TRBV29-1 with TRBJ1-1, with D unresolved. Germline CDR1 SQVTM, CDR2 ANQGSEA. There are 12 residues in the CDR3. Deletions cut 2 bases from V and 1 base from J, with 5 bases between. As DNA, the CDR3 is TGCAGCGTTGAAATCCAGAACACTGAAGCTTTCTTT. It encodes CSVEIQNTEAFF.

The chain links TRBV4-1 to TRBJ2-5, with D maybe TRBD2 (5 bases). Germline values: CDR1 MGHRA, CDR2 YSYEKL. V gave up 3 bases and J gave up 5 bases, with 13 bases separating them. The CDR3 length is 14 residues. The CDR3 here is CASSQAVGVETQYF. As DNA, the CDR3 is TGCGCCAGCAGCCAGGCTGTGGGAGTGGAGACCCAGTACTTC.

The V and J genes are TRBV6-4 and TRBJ2-1, with TRBD2 matching over 9 bases. Trimming took 6 bases from V and 8 from J; bases not matched to a gene: 11. This CDR3 is 15 amino acids long. The germline V gene encodes CDR1 MRHNA and CDR2 SNTAGT. CDR3 region: CASSVGSGSYDEQFF. For the CDR3, the DNA is TGTGCCAGCAGCGTGGGTAGCGGGAGTTACGATGAGCAGTTCTTC.

The chain is built from TRBV27 and TRBJ2-7; D might be TRBD1 (6 bases). The germline V gene encodes CDR1 MNHEY and CDR2 SMNVEV (reference sequence). The CDR3 totals 14 residues. V was shortened by 2 bases and J by 0 bases, with 8 bases between the two germline ends. CDR3 loop: CASSLTDSSYEQYF. In nucleotides, the CDR3 is TGTGCCAGCAGTTTAACGGACAGCTCCTACGAGCAGTACTTC.

The genes are TRBV15 and TRBJ2-7, with D perhaps matching TRBD1 (6 bases). The germline V gene has CDR1 LNHNV and CDR2 YYDKDF (reference sequence). This CDR3 is 14 amino acids long. V shed 5 bases and J shed 1 base, with 12 bases lying between them. CDR3 region: CATSPATGSYEQYF. Written as DNA, the CDR3 is TGTGCCACCAGCCCGGCAACAGGGTCCTACGAGCAGTACTTC.

The chain combines TRBV4-1 with TRBJ2-1, with a possible D match to TRBD1 (6 bases). This CDR3 is 13 amino acids long. Germline-derived CDR1 and CDR2 are MGHRA and YSYEKL. With 3 bases removed from V and 6 bases from J, the gap between germline ends came to 9 bases. The CDR3 coding sequence is TGCGCCAGCAGCCAGGGGACACCCAATGAGCAGTTCTTC. It specifies CASSQGTPNEQFF.